Detailed here is one TCR beta chain. Sequencing was performed with immunoSEQ multiplex PCR; in TCRdb, only in-frame clones are kept and a portion is missing. The sample lists under 200,000 clones, around 85% occurring once. There are 15 residues in the CDR3. Germline CDR1 is MGHRA and CDR2 is YSYEKL. With 1 base removed from V and 1 base from J, the gap between germline ends came to 10 bases. This specimen comes from a study of blood T cell repertoires in COVID-19. Study-level background: From the United States, Italy and Spain came samples of acute and convalescent COVID-19. In each case, the material was cDNA or gDNA derived from T cells, B-cell-depleted T cells, or PBMCs.

The receptor's source is a woman of 80 years or more with acute or convalescent COVID-19. The sequencing sample was made of peripheral blood. The V and J genes are TRBV4-1 and TRBJ1-1; a weak D match, TRBD1 (6 bases). The CDR3 bases are TGCGCCAGCAGCCAAGTCGACAGGAGGAACACTGAAGCTTTCTTT. This codes for CASSQVDRRNTEAFF.